The clone carrying this T cell receptor (beta chain) occurred many times. Its antigen is still unknown. Trimming took 2 bases from V and 7 from J, leaving 12 bases between them. Germline values: CDR1 ENHRY, CDR2 SYGVKD. The CDR3 covers 15 residues. Template material for amplifying TCR beta CDR3 regions consisted of RNA transcripts. First-round RT-PCR of the TCR CDR3 relied on the HTBI primer set. TCRdb analysed the multiplex PCR reads with MiXCR anew, one entry per CDR3 protein. The sample shows about 660,000 distinct CDR3 sequences, 45% of them seen only once. The data derive from a study of T cells in Graves' hyperthyroidism and ophthalmopathy. Study findings and constraints: Stable hyperthyroidism was separated from ophthalmopathy by a model based on 13 V-J features. Blood also contained most expanded thyroid clonotypes above 0.001.

Each diagnosis was grounded in clinical symptoms, serum thyroxine and TRAb, thyroid ultrasound, and orbital computed tomography. The sequence was collected from an adult man with Graves' disease, either hyperthyroidism or ophthalmopathy (not recorded which). The sample was peripheral blood or thyroid tissue (not recorded which). The chain joins TRBV10-3 to TRBJ1-6; D unclear. The CDR3 region is CAISEGLGINSPLHF. CDR3 DNA sequence: TGTGCCATCAGTGAGGGATTAGGAATCAATTCACCCCTCCACTTT.